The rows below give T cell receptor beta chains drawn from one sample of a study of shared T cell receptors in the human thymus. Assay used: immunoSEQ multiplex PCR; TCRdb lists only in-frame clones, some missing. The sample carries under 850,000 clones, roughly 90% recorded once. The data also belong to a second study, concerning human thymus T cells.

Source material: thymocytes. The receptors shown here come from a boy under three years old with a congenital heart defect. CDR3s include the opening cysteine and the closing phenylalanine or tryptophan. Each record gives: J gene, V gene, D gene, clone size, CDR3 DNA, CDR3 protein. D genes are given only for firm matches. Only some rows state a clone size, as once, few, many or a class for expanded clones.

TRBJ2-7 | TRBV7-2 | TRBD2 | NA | TGTGCCAGCAGCTTAGGGGGGACTAGCGAGCAGAGCCCCGACTACGAGCAGTACTTC | CASSLGGTSEQSPDYEQYF
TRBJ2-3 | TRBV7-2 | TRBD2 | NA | TGTGCCAGCAGTATCGGGCGGGAGGGCCGAGATACGCAGTATTTT | CASSIGREGRDTQYF
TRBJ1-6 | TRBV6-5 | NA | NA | TGTGCCAGCAGTTACTCCCGCAGGGGTTATAATTCACCCCTCCACTTT | CASSYSRRGYNSPLHF
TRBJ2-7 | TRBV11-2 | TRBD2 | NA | TGTGCCAGCAGCCCGGGACTAGCGGGGGAACCCCACAGCTCTTGTGAGCAGTACTTC | CASSPGLAGEPHSSCEQYF
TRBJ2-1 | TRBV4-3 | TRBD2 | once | TGCGCCAGCAGCCCCGGGACTAGCGGGACCCATGAGCAGTTCTTC | CASSPGTSGTHEQFF
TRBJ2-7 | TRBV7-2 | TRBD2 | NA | TGTGCCAGCAGCCCCCGACTAGCGGGAGGCGGCGAGCAGTACTTC | CASSPRLAGGGEQYF
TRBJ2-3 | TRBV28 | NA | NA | TGTGCCAGCAGTCCAACCCCACAAGTGCGGGGCAGGAGCACAGATACGCAGTATTTT | CASSPTPQVRGRSTDTQYF
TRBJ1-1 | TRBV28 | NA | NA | TGTGCCAGCAGTCGGGTGGCTGAAGCTTTCTTT | CASSRVAEAFF
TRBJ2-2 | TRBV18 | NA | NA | TGTGCCACCACATACACCGGGGAGCTGTTTTTT | CATTYTGELFF
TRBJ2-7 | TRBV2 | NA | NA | TGTGCCAGCAGCCCGACTCTGCTCTACGAGCAGTACTTC | CASSPTLLYEQYF
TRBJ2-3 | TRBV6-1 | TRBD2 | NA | TGTGCCAGCAGTGAAAGGGAGGGTGACACAGATACGCAGTATTTT | CASSEREGDTDTQYF
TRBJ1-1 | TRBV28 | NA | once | TGTGCCAGCAGTTCCAGAGGGCTTTTGAACACTGAAGCTTTCTTT | CASSSRGLLNTEAFF
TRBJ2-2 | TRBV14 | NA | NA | TGTGCCAGCAGCCAAGATACCGGGACCGGGGAGCTGTTTTTT | CASSQDTGTGELFF
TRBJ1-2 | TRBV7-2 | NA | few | TGTGCCAGCAGCTTAGGACTCTTCGCTGGCTACACCTTC | CASSLGLFAGYTF
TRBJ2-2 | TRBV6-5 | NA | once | TGTGCCAGCAGTTACTTTTCCTACCTGAACACCGGGGAGCTGTTTTTT | CASSYFSYLNTGELFF
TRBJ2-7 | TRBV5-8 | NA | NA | TGTGCCAGCACCCCGTGGGGGGCAGGGGGTCCCTACGAGCAGTACTTC | CASTPWGAGGPYEQYF
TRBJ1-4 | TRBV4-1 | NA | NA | TGCGCCAGCAGCCAAGAGCACAGAAGGGAGGAAAAACTGTTTTTT | CASSQEHRREEKLFF
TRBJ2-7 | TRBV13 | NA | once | TGTGCCAGCAGCTTAGGGCAGGCGACCTCCTACGAGCAGTACTTC | CASSLGQATSYEQYF
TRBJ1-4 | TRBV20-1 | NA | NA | TGCAGTGCTAGGAGAGTGGAAAAACTGTTTTTT | CSARRVEKLFF
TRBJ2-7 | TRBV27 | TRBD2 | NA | TGTGCCAGCAGTATCTCGCTAGCGGGAGGGCCTAGCTCCTACGAGCAGTACTTC | CASSISLAGGPSSYEQYF
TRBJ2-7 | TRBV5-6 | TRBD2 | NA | TGTGCCAGCAGCACCAGCGGGGGCTTAACCGAGCAGTACTTC | CASSTSGGLTEQYF
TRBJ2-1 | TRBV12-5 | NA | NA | TGTGCTAGTGGTTTGAGCACTACTCGGGAGCAGTTCTTC | CASGLSTTREQFF
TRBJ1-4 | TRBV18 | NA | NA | TGTGCCAGCTCAACAGTTCGGGAGGATGAAAAACTGTTTTTT | CASSTVREDEKLFF
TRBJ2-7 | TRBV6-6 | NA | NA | TGTGCCACTAGAGGGAGTAACGAGCAGTACTTC | CATRGSNEQYF
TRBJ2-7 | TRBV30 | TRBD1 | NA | TGTGCCTGGAGTGTAACAGGGGGCTTCTACGAGCAGTACTTC | CAWSVTGGFYEQYF
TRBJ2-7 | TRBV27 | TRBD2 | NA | TGTGCCAGCAGTTCGGCTAGCGGACACTACGAGCAGTACTTC | CASSSASGHYEQYF
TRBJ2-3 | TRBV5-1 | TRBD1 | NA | TGCGCCAGCAGCTTGGAATGGGACAGGGAAATACCCACAGATACGCAGTATTTT | CASSLEWDREIPTDTQYF
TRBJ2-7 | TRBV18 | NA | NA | TGTGCCAGCTCACCAACCAGTCACTATCCCAACTACGAGCAGTACTTC | CASSPTSHYPNYEQYF
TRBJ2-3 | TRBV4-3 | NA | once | TGCGCCAGCAGCCGAACAAGCGGTCCCGAGCCCACAGATACGCAGTATTTT | CASSRTSGPEPTDTQYF
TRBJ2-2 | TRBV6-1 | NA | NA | TGTGCCAGCAGTGGAAGGGGGACCGAGAACACCGGGGAGCTGTTTTTT | CASSGRGTENTGELFF
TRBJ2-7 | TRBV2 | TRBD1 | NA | TGTGCCAGCCCCAGGGACAGGGGGCTCTCCTACGAGCAGTACTTC | CASPRDRGLSYEQYF
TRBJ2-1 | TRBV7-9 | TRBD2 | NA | TGTGCCAGCAGCCCCCCCACTAGCGGGAGGAGGAATGAGCAGTTCTTC | CASSPPTSGRRNEQFF
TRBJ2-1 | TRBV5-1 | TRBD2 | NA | TGCGCCAGCAGCTTGGGGGGGGAACTAGCGGGTTCCTACTCCTACAATGAGCAGTTCTTC | CASSLGGELAGSYSYNEQFF
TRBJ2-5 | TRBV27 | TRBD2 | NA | TGTGCCAGCAACACTCCCCCCTACCTAGCGGAAAAACACCAAGAGACCCAGTACTTC | CASNTPPYLAEKHQETQYF
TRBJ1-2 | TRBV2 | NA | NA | TGTGCCAGCAAGACGCATGGGGGGAAACGGGACTATGGCTACACCTTC | CASKTHGGKRDYGYTF
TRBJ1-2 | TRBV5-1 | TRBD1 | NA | TGCGCCAGCAGCTTTAGGGACAGGGGGCCTGGAATCGTGGGGGGCTACACCTTC | CASSFRDRGPGIVGGYTF
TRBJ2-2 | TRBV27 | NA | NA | TGTGCCAGCAGTTTAAGGGCGGGAACCTCGAACACCGGGGAGCTGTTTTTT | CASSLRAGTSNTGELFF
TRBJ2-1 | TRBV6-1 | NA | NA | TGTGCCAGCAGTGAAGGTGGGGGGATCGGGCTCTTC | CASSEGGGIGLF
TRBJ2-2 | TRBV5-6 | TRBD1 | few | TGTGCCAGCAGTAACTCCCGGACAGGGAACACCGGGGAGCTGTTTTTT | CASSNSRTGNTGELFF
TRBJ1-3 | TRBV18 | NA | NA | TGTGCCAGCTCACCACCGATCGCCGGTAGCTCTGGAAACACCATATATTTT | CASSPPIAGSSGNTIYF
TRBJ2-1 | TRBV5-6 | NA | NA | TGTGCCAGCAGCTTGCGTAGTGGATTAGGACTACGCTACAATGAGCAGTTCTTC | CASSLRSGLGLRYNEQFF
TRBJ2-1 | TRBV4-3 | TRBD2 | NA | TGCGCCAGCAGCCAAGATGGCGGTAGCGGGAGGGGCAATGAGCAGTTCTTC | CASSQDGGSGRGNEQFF
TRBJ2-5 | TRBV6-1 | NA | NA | TGTGCCAGCAGTGAAGAGGGGTTGACAGAGACCCAGTACTTC | CASSEEGLTETQYF
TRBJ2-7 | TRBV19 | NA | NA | TGTGCCAGTATCCCCCACGGGAGCGGACTCTACGAGCAGTACTTC | CASIPHGSGLYEQYF
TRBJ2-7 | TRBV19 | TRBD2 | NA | TGTGCCAGTAGTACCCACGGGACTAGCGGGAGATCCTACGAGCAGTACTTC | CASSTHGTSGRSYEQYF